The 20 T cell receptor beta chains below come from one sample, sequenced in a study of cytomegalovirus exposure and HLA in healthy donors. Vbeta (60) and Jbeta (13) primers were used in the PCR. The repertoire was sequenced with immunoSEQ multiplex PCR; TCRdb's copy has only in-frame clones and lacks some. The table lists around 200,000 clones, over 75% of them singletons. Specimen: PBMCs. These receptors originate from a girl under 10 years old in good health and CMV-seronegative.

J is TRBJ2-5 and V is TRBV4-2; 9 bases agree with TRBD2. The J call is doubtful: the DNA matches TRBJ2-7 better. Germline assignment: CDR1 LGHNA and CDR2 YNFKEQ. CDR3 length: 16 residues. CDR3 in amino acids: CASSQLERGATYEQYF. For the CDR3, the DNA is TGTGCCAGCAGCCAACTCGAGCGGGGGGCAACCTACGAGCAGTACTTC.

This rearrangement joins TRBV18 to TRBJ2-3; D is unresolved. In germline, CDR1 is KGHSH, CDR2 LQKENI. CDR3 size: 17 residues. Trimming took off 2 bases at V and 0 bases at J, with 15 bases between the two ends. The CDR3 here is CASSPVAQALSTDTQYF. The DNA of the CDR3 is TGTGCCAGCTCACCAGTTGCCCAAGCGCTCAGCACAGATACGCAGTATTTT.

V and J are TRBV5-1 and TRBJ1-1; D uncertain. V gave up 1 base and J gave up 7 bases, with 11 bases separating them. The germline CDR1 and CDR2 sequences are SGHRS and YFSETQ. The CDR3 runs 13 residues. The CDR3 nucleotides read TGCGCCAGCAGCTTGCGAGGGAGCGGTGAAGCTTTCTTT. This translates into CASSLRGSGEAFF.

This chain links TRBV19 with TRBJ2-1, with 7 bases aligning to TRBD2. Germline loops: CDR1 LNHDA, CDR2 SQIVND (reference sequence). The CDR3 runs 11 residues. V lost 5 bases and J lost 10; bases outside the gene matches: 2. CDR3 region: CASSLGREQFF. The CDR3 DNA is TGTGCCAGTAGTCTCGGGAGGGAGCAGTTCTTC. The variable domain in full, with the rest retrieved from reference TRBV19 and TRBJ2-1, is DGGITQSPKYLFRKEGQNVTLSCEQNLNHDAMYWYRQDPGQGLRLIYYSQIVNDFQKGDIAEGYSVSREKKESFPLTVTSAQKNPTAFYLCASSLGREQFFGPGTRLTVL.

This rearrangement joins TRBV27 to TRBJ2-6; 11 bases are a match to TRBD1. The ends lost 5 bases at V and 2 bases at J; junction bases unmatched: 5. CDR1 and CDR2 (germline): MNHEY, SMNVEV (reference sequence). The CDR3 consists of 17 residues. The CDR3 here is CASSGGTGGTGANVLTF. The CDR3 DNA reads TGTGCCAGCAGTGGAGGGACAGGGGGAACTGGGGCCAACGTCCTGACTTTC.

V gene TRBV7-2 combines with J gene TRBJ2-3; D may be TRBD1 (6 bases). With 5 bases removed from V and 2 bases from J, the gap between germline ends came to 20 bases. The CDR3 runs to 17 residues. Germline V lookup: CDR1 SGHTA, CDR2 FQGNSA. The CDR3 sequence: CASSPYRAQPLTDTQYF. CDR3 DNA: TGTGCCAGCAGCCCTTACAGGGCGCAACCTCTCACAGATACGCAGTATTTT.

The DNA for the CDR3 is TGTGCCAGCAGCTTCCTGCTAGCGGGAGATTGGTACAATGAGCAGTTCTTC. Protein: CASSFLLAGDWYNEQFF. The chain recombines TRBV5-4 with TRBJ2-1; 10 positions agree with TRBD2. Trimming at V came to 2 bases and at J to 4 bases, leaving 9 bases not matched to a gene. Germline loops: CDR1 SGHNT, CDR2 YYREEE (reference sequence). This CDR3 has 17 residues.

J is TRBJ1-1 and V is TRBV4-1; 9 bases are a match to TRBD1. CDR1 MGHRA and CDR2 YSYEKL come from the germline V gene. This CDR3 region has 17 residues. J was trimmed by 1 base and V by 1 base; bases with no gene match: 7. CDR3 nucleotide sequence: TGCGCCAGCAGCCAAGGAGGACAGGGGAGGAAGAACACTGAAGCTTTCTTT. It encodes CASSQGGQGRKNTEAFF.

The V and J genes are TRBV6-5 and TRBJ1-2, with D uncertain. Germline assignment: CDR1 MNHEY and CDR2 SVGAGI. The V gene lost 6 bases and the J gene lost 5 bases, with 10 bases spanning the gap. CDR3 length: 12 residues. This CDR3 is CASRPTGYGYTF. For the CDR3, the DNA is TGTGCCAGCAGACCGACCGGGTATGGCTACACCTTC.

V usage is TRBV6-1 and J usage is TRBJ1-2; D uncertain. Germline lookup yields CDR1 MNHNS and CDR2 SASEGT. V was clipped by 5 bases and J by 3 bases, with 10 bases between them. The length of the CDR3 is 13 residues. This CDR3 reads CASSSPGYYGYTF. CDR3 bases: TGTGCCAGCAGTTCACCAGGATACTATGGCTACACCTTC.

In this sample, this clone turned up once. This same CDR3 is encoded by further DNA sequences in the sample. The gene calls are TRBV19 and TRBJ2-1; 9 bases agree with TRBD2. The V and J ends lost 1 base and 6 bases, in that order; junction bases with no gene match: 4. The germline V gene has CDR1 LNHDA and CDR2 SQIVND (reference sequence). This CDR3 has 15 residues. This chain's CDR3 is CASSIGLAGFNEQFF. The CDR3 region has the DNA TGTGCCAGTAGTATAGGTCTAGCGGGATTCAATGAGCAGTTCTTC.

The CDR3 region has the DNA TGCGCCAGCAGCTTGTACCCGGGAGGGGGCACCGGGGAGCTGTTTTTT. Amino acids: CASSLYPGGGTGELFF. The chain links TRBV5-1 to TRBJ2-2; 8 bases are a match to TRBD2. Germline CDR1 and CDR2: SGHRS and YFSETQ. V was pared by 1 base and J by 4 bases, with 6 bases of the junction left unmatched. The CDR3 has 16 residues.

To note about this clone: Other DNA sequences in the same sample also yield this CDR3. J is TRBJ2-5 and V is TRBV5-1; TRBD2 matches 16 bases. CDR3 size: 16 residues. CDR1 is SGHRS, CDR2 YFSETQ, per germline. After removal of 2 bases from V and 3 bases from J, the junction contained 1 base not matched to a gene. The CDR3 DNA reads as TGCGCCAGCAGCTTAGGGACTAGCGGGAGGGAAGAGACCCAGTACTTC. This gives the protein CASSLGTSGREETQYF.

The rearrangement uses TRBV7-9 and TRBJ1-1, with a possible D match to TRBD1 (6 bases). The CDR3 extends over 12 amino acids. Per the germline V gene, CDR1 is SEHNR and CDR2 is FQNEAQ (reference sequence). V shed 1 base and J shed 10 bases, with 10 bases lying between them. CDR3 coding DNA: TGTGCCAGCAGCTTAGAGGACAGAGCAGCTTTCTTT. Its protein product is CASSLEDRAAFF.

Turning to this clone: This specimen includes other DNA sequences encoding the same CDR3. The rearrangement uses TRBV5-1 and TRBJ2-1; the D gene is possibly TRBD1 (6 bases). Trimming stripped 4 bases from V and 4 bases from J, with 9 bases between. The germline CDR1 and CDR2 sequences are SGHRS and YFSETQ. The CDR3 has 13 residues. For the CDR3, the DNA is TGCGCCAGCAGCCTAACAGGGTACAATGAGCAGTTCTTC. Residues: CASSLTGYNEQFF.

The gene calls are TRBV27 and TRBJ1-4, with D possibly being TRBD1 (5 bases). This CDR3 has 14 residues. Germline V gene data show CDR1 as MNHEY and CDR2 as SMNVEV (reference sequence). Trimming left V 5 bases short and J 11 bases short, with 18 bases between. The CDR3 protein is CASSPRAWAEKLFF. In nucleotides, the CDR3 is TGTGCCAGCAGTCCCAGGGCCTGGGCGGAGAAACTGTTTTTT.

V and J are TRBV19 and TRBJ2-1; D might be TRBD2 (6 bases). Germline CDR1 and CDR2: LNHDA and SQIVND (reference sequence). V dropped 6 bases and J dropped 10 bases, with 19 bases sitting between them. This CDR3 spans 14 amino acids. CDR3: CASRSGPGVLEQFF. The CDR3 DNA sequence: TGTGCCAGTAGGAGCGGGCCCGGGGTACTAGAGCAGTTCTTC.

This chain joins TRBV5-6 and TRBJ1-2; D gene unclear. CDR1 and CDR2 (germline): SGHDT, YYEEEE. The V end was cut by 0 bases, the J end by 5 bases, with 11 bases between. CDR3 length equals 14 residues. The CDR3 DNA sequence: TGTGCCAGCAGCTTGGGAGAGGGTGCGTATGGCTACACCTTC. Translation gives CASSLGEGAYGYTF. The full variable domain, completed using reference TRBV5-6 and TRBJ1-2, is DAGVTQSPTHLIKTRGQQVTLRCSPKSGHDTVSWYQQALGQGPQFIFQYYEEEERQRGNFPDRFSGHQFPNYSSELNVNALLLGDSALYLCASSLGEGAYGYTFGSGTRLTVV.

The rearrangement links TRBV5-6 to TRBJ2-1, with D unclear. V lost 2 bases, J lost 0 bases, and 9 bases lay in between. CDR3 length: 15 amino acids. Germline CDR1 SGHDT, CDR2 YYEEEE. CDR3 nucleotides: TGTGCCAGCAGCTTAATCAGAAGCTCCTACAATGAGCAGTTCTTC. It yields the protein CASSLIRSSYNEQFF. The variable domain in full, with the rest retrieved from reference TRBV5-6 and TRBJ2-1, is DAGVTQSPTHLIKTRGQQVTLRCSPKSGHDTVSWYQQALGQGPQFIFQYYEEEERQRGNFPDRFSGHQFPNYSSELNVNALLLGDSALYLCASSLIRSSYNEQFFGPGTRLTVL.

The chain recombines TRBV7-8 with TRBJ2-7; D is perhaps TRBD2 (6 bases). The CDR3 runs 17 residues. From germline, CDR1 is SGHVS and CDR2 FQNEAQ. V was trimmed by 1 base and J by 3 bases, leaving 19 bases between them. The CDR3 region is CASSLEEGWADYYEQYF. In nucleotides, the CDR3 is TGTGCCAGCAGCTTAGAGGAGGGGTGGGCCGATTACTACGAGCAGTACTTC.